The next 29 T cell receptor beta chains were all read from a single sample in a study of stem cell transplantation in POMP-related autoinflammatory disease. Assay: immunoSEQ multiplex PCR; the TCRdb copy retains only in-frame clones and omits some. The sample holds some 69,000 clones, approximately 91% seen once. The material was CD4+ T cells from PBMCs, obtained after stem cell transplantation. Receptors originate from a human patient with POMP-related autoinflammation and immune dysregulation (PRAID). These T cells may partly come from the graft donor.

This clone turned up a few times. The chain has TRBV27 and TRBJ2-3; no reliable D call. Germline values: CDR1 MNHEY, CDR2 SMNVEV (reference sequence). V lost 0 bases, J lost 2 bases, and 9 bases lay in between. The CDR3 runs 15 residues. The CDR3 reads CASSLSRINTDTQYF. The CDR3 DNA is TGTGCCAGCAGTTTATCGCGGATTAACACAGATACGCAGTATTTT.

This clone showed up just once. The chain couples TRBV2 to TRBJ2-3; 12 positions match TRBD2. CDR3 size: 16 residues. V was pared by 6 bases and J by 2 bases, with 6 bases of the junction left unmatched. Per the germline V gene, CDR1 is SNHLY and CDR2 is FYNNEI. The CDR3 sequence: CASSDGTSGFTDTQYF. CDR3 bases: TGTGCCAGCAGCGATGGGACTAGCGGGTTCACAGATACGCAGTATTTT.

This clone showed up just once. V is TRBV5-1 and J is TRBJ1-6; TRBD1 matches 9 bases. The J segment lost 3 bases and the V segment lost 0 bases, leaving 7 bases of the junction unmatched. CDR3 size: 18 residues. Germline V gene lookup returns CDR1 SGHRS and CDR2 YFSETQ. CDR3 DNA sequence: TGCGCCAGCAGCTTGGATCCACAGGGGGCAGGCTATAATTCACCCCTCCACTTT. As protein: CASSLDPQGAGYNSPLHF.

The chain is built from TRBV6-5 and TRBJ2-7, with 8 positions matching TRBD1. The V and J ends lost 7 bases and 0 bases, in that order; junction bases with no gene match: 5. This CDR3 comprises 14 residues. From germline, CDR1 is MNHEY and CDR2 SVGAGI. Written as DNA, the CDR3 is TGTGCCAGCACTAGTGGGACAGGCTCCTACGAGCAGTACTTC. Its protein product is CASTSGTGSYEQYF.

The CDR3 here is CASSFGAPYGYTF. The DNA for the CDR3 is TGTGCCAGCAGTTTTGGCGCTCCCTATGGCTACACCTTC. The rearrangement joins TRBV28 to TRBJ1-2, with D unresolved. Germline CDR1 is MDHEN and CDR2 is SYDVKM. Trimming removed 3 bases at V and 4 bases at J, with 9 bases between. The CDR3 sequence is 13 residues long.

This clone was seen just once. The V call is TRBV28, the J call TRBJ2-5; the match to TRBD2 covers 9 bases. With 6 bases clipped from V and 3 bases from J, the junction kept 8 bases outside the gene matches. The CDR3 runs to 15 residues. Per the germline V gene, CDR1 is MDHEN and CDR2 is SYDVKM. Written as DNA, the CDR3 is TGTGCCAGCAGGGTAGCGGGAGAAGGCAAAGAGACCCAGTACTTC. This codes for CASRVAGEGKETQYF. Filled out from reference TRBV28 and TRBJ2-5, the complete variable domain reads DVKVTQSSRYLVKRTGEKVFLECVQDMDHENMFWYRQDPGLGLRLIYFSYDVKMKEKGDIPEGYSVSREKKERFSLILESASTNQTSMYLCASRVAGEGKETQYFGPGTRLLVL.

This rearrangement joins TRBV18 to TRBJ2-6; D unclear. V shed 2 bases and J shed 4 bases, with 3 bases lying between them. Looked up from germline, CDR1 is KGHSH and CDR2 is LQKENI. There are 13 residues in the CDR3. CDR3 amino acids: CASSPLGANVLTF. Written as DNA, the CDR3 is TGTGCCAGCTCACCATTAGGGGCCAACGTCCTGACTTTC.

In this sample, this clone turned up a few times. This chain uses TRBV11-2 with TRBJ2-7; tentatively, D is TRBD2 (6 bases). This CDR3 region has 13 residues. V lost 6 bases, J lost 3 bases, and 12 bases lay in between. Germline CDR1 reads SGHAT; CDR2 reads FQNNGV. Here the CDR3 DNA reads TGTGCCAGCAGGAACTCCGGGGGCTACGAGCAGTACTTC. It encodes CASRNSGGYEQYF. Combining the CDR3 with reference TRBV11-2 and TRBJ2-7 gives the whole variable domain EAGVAQSPRYKIIEKRQSVAFWCNPISGHATLYWYQQILGQGPKLLIQFQNNGVVDDSQLPKDRFSAERLKGVDSTLKIQPAKLEDSAVYLCASRNSGGYEQYFGPGTRLTVT.

J is TRBJ2-3 and V is TRBV2; 7 bases are shared with TRBD1. The V segment lost 10 bases and the J segment 0 bases; nucleotides outside the gene matches: 7. This CDR3 has 14 amino acids. Germline V CDR1 and CDR2: SNHLY, FYNNEI. The CDR3 region has the DNA TGTGCCATGGGGGACAGCTATAGCACAGATACGCAGTATTTT. It codes for CAMGDSYSTDTQYF.

The chain recombines TRBV6-5 with TRBJ2-7, with D hard to call. CDR1 MNHEY and CDR2 SVGAGI come from the germline V gene. V lost 6 bases, J lost 2 bases, and 8 bases lay in between. The CDR3 consists of 12 residues. The CDR3, as DNA: TGTGCCAGCAGAATGGGCCCCTACGAGCAGTACGTC. Amino acid sequence: CASRMGPYEQYV.

This chain links TRBV30 with TRBJ1-1, with D possibly being TRBD1 (6 bases). Looked up from germline, CDR1 is GTSNPN and CDR2 is SVGIG (reference sequence). Trimming pared 8 bases from V and 3 bases from J, leaving 16 bases between. CDR3 length equals 13 residues. The CDR3: CAATQGRDTEAFF. The CDR3 DNA is TGTGCCGCAACACAGGGTCGCGACACTGAAGCTTTCTTT.

The rearrangement uses TRBV7-9 and TRBJ1-1, with D tentatively TRBD1 (6 bases). This CDR3 region has 15 residues. The germline V gene encodes CDR1 SEHNR and CDR2 FQNEAQ (reference sequence). Trimming left V 1 base short and J 11 bases short, with 20 bases between. The CDR3 bases are TGTGCCAGCAGCTTAGTACCCGGGACGCCTAGGGGGGCTTTCTTT. This translates into CASSLVPGTPRGAFF.

This clone was seen a single time. The chain carries TRBV7-9 and TRBJ2-7; 7 bases match TRBD2. Germline V gene lookup returns CDR1 SEHNR and CDR2 FQNEAQ (reference sequence). Trimming took 1 base from V and 4 from J; bases not matched to a gene: 7. The CDR3 spans 15 residues. The CDR3, as DNA: TGTGCCAGCAGCTTAGGGGCGGGAGAGGGATACGAGCAGTACGTC. This codes for CASSLGAGEGYEQYV.

The V gene is TRBV24-1, the J gene TRBJ2-5; TRBD1 or TRBD2 may be the D gene (6 bases each). Germline values: CDR1 KGHDR, CDR2 SFDVKD. V lost 2 bases and J lost 5, with 17 bases in between. The length of the CDR3 is 16 residues. The CDR3 sequence is CATSDSLGGPWETQYF. In DNA, the CDR3 is TGTGCCACCAGTGATTCTCTCGGGGGCCCGTGGGAGACCCAGTACTTC.

The chain carries TRBV5-1 and TRBJ2-5; 9 nucleotides align to TRBD2. CDR3 length equals 18 residues. V trimming: 3 bases; J trimming: 2 bases; junction bases outside the gene matches: 14. Germline values: CDR1 SGHRS, CDR2 YFSETQ. CDR3 nucleotides: TGCGCCAGCAGCTCAAAGGCTAGCGGGGCGAACCGTCAAGAGACCCAGTACTTC. It yields the protein CASSSKASGANRQETQYF.

The chain links TRBV6-5 to TRBJ2-7; D possibly corresponds to TRBD1 (5 bases). The germline gives CDR1 MNHEY, CDR2 SVGAGI. Trimming took 6 bases from V and 0 from J, leaving 15 bases between them. This CDR3 region has 15 residues. As DNA, the CDR3 is TGTGCCAGCAGATCCCCCGACGGACACTCCTACGAGCAGTACTTC. Translated, it gives CASRSPDGHSYEQYF.

The gene calls are TRBV10-2 and TRBJ2-7, with TRBD1 as a possible D gene (6 bases). CDR1 WSHSY and CDR2 SAAADI come from the germline V gene. Trimming removed 9 bases at V and 5 bases at J, with 20 bases between. There are 14 residues in the CDR3. This CDR3 reads CASTRGPSFDEQYV. The CDR3 DNA reads as TGCGCCAGTACCAGGGGACCCTCCTTCGACGAGCAGTACGTC.

The V call is TRBV11-2, the J call TRBJ1-1; the match to TRBD1 covers 7 bases. J lost 4 bases, V lost 4 bases, and 9 bases had no gene match. The CDR3 length is 15 residues. Germline CDR1 SGHAT, CDR2 FQNNGV. The CDR3 protein is CASSSTGLRSTEAFF. CDR3 sequence (DNA): TGTGCCAGCAGCTCGACAGGGCTGAGGAGCACTGAAGCTTTCTTT. Complete variable domain (other parts from reference TRBV11-2 and TRBJ1-1): EAGVAQSPRYKIIEKRQSVAFWCNPISGHATLYWYQQILGQGPKLLIQFQNNGVVDDSQLPKDRFSAERLKGVDSTLKIQPAKLEDSAVYLCASSSTGLRSTEAFFGQGTRLTVV.

The chain is built from TRBV28 and TRBJ2-1, with TRBD2 as a possible D gene (7 bases). V was pared by 5 bases and J by 6 bases, with 23 bases between. CDR1 MDHEN and CDR2 SYDVKM come from the germline V gene. The CDR3 is 17 amino acids. CDR3 DNA sequence: TGTGCCAGCAGTGCCCTAGGTCGGGGGGCTTCCCTCAATGAGCAGTTCTTC. Translation gives CASSALGRGASLNEQFF.

The V and J genes are TRBV3-1 (or the pseudogene TRBV3-2) and TRBJ2-7; 8 nucleotides align to TRBD1. CDR1 and CDR2 (germline): LGHDT, YNNKEL (reference sequence). V dropped 3 bases and J dropped 1; count of bases not matched to a gene: 11. The CDR3 is made up of 17 amino acids. The chain's CDR3 is CASSHRMVWTGSYEQYF. In nucleotides, the CDR3 is TGTGCCAGCAGCCATCGTATGGTCTGGACAGGGTCCTACGAGCAGTACTTC.

The chain couples TRBV19 to TRBJ2-3; D tentatively reads TRBD1 or TRBD2 (5 bases each). The CDR3 sequence is 17 residues long. Trimming pared 0 bases from V and 0 bases from J, leaving 13 bases between. CDR1 and CDR2 (germline): LNHDA, SQIVND (reference sequence). DNA of the CDR3: TGTGCCAGTAGTATAGATGTCGGGACCTACAGCACAGATACGCAGTATTTT. Translation: CASSIDVGTYSTDTQYF.

The V call is TRBV11-2, the J call TRBJ2-1; maybe TRBD1 (5 bases). V was trimmed by 7 bases and J by 10 bases, leaving 17 bases between them. Looked up from germline, CDR1 is SGHAT and CDR2 is FQNNGV. The CDR3 sequence is 13 residues long. CDR3 nucleotide sequence: TGTGCCAGCACCCAGGGTAACTACGCCGAGCAGTTCTTC. It translates to CASTQGNYAEQFF.

The chain carries TRBV28 and TRBJ1-5; the match to TRBD1 covers 7 bases. This CDR3 is built from 17 residues. V shed 5 bases and J 0 bases; nucleotides not matched to a gene: 10. Germline assignment: CDR1 MDHEN and CDR2 SYDVKM. The chain's CDR3 is CASSPRQGRYSNQPQHF. The CDR3, as DNA: TGTGCCAGCAGTCCCAGACAGGGCCGGTATAGCAATCAGCCCCAGCATTTT.

This sequence joins TRBV5-1 and TRBJ2-3; 11 bases fit TRBD1. The CDR3 totals 18 residues. V shed 2 bases and J 0 bases; nucleotides not matched to a gene: 8. Germline CDR1 and CDR2: SGHRS and YFSETQ. Written as DNA, the CDR3 is TGCGCCAGCAGCTTTTCTTCCGGGACAGGGGGTAGCACAGATACGCAGTATTTT. Protein sequence: CASSFSSGTGGSTDTQYF.

The J gene is TRBJ1-1, the V gene TRBV28; TRBD1 might be the D (6 bases). The length of the CDR3 is 15 residues. V was shortened by 4 bases and J by 3 bases, with 15 bases between the two germline ends. The germline gives CDR1 MDHEN, CDR2 SYDVKM. The CDR3 sequence: CASSSPGGADTEAFF. CDR3 sequence (DNA): TGTGCCAGCAGTTCCCCTGGGGGGGCGGACACTGAAGCTTTCTTT. The full variable domain, in which reference TRBV28 and TRBJ1-1 provide the parts outside the CDR3, is DVKVTQSSRYLVKRTGEKVFLECVQDMDHENMFWYRQDPGLGLRLIYFSYDVKMKEKGDIPEGYSVSREKKERFSLILESASTNQTSMYLCASSSPGGADTEAFFGQGTRLTVV.

This clone was detected only a few times. The J gene is TRBJ1-6, the V gene TRBV3-1 (or the pseudogene TRBV3-2); TRBD1 aligns across 7 bases. V trimming: 4 bases; J trimming: 10 bases; junction bases outside the gene matches: 13. The CDR3 spans 16 residues. CDR1 and CDR2 (germline): LGHDT, YNNKEL (reference sequence). In DNA, the CDR3 is TGTGCCAGCAGCCCCCTCGGACAGGTTGTTGGATCACCCCTCCACTTT. Translating gives CASSPLGQVVGSPLHF.

The chain links TRBV5-4 to TRBJ1-2; a weak D match, TRBD1 (5 bases). Germline-derived CDR1 and CDR2 are SGHNT and YYREEE (reference sequence). The CDR3 totals 14 residues. V lost 4 bases to trimming and J lost 5 bases, with 15 bases between them. CDR3 protein: CASSIREGRYGYTF. CDR3 bases: TGTGCCAGCAGCATCAGGGAGGGGCGGTATGGCTACACCTTC.

The chain recombines TRBV7-2 with TRBJ1-2, with D hard to call. Trimming removed 4 bases at V and 4 bases at J, with 13 bases between. The CDR3 runs 14 residues. Germline lookup yields CDR1 SGHTA and CDR2 FQGNSA. CDR3 sequence (DNA): TGTGCCAGCAGCTCTCGGACTGTCTCCTATGGCTACACCTTC. As protein: CASSSRTVSYGYTF. Together with reference TRBV7-2 and TRBJ1-2, the CDR3 gives the full variable domain: GAGVSQSPSNKVTEKGKDVELRCDPISGHTALYWYRQSLGQGLEFLIYFQGNSAPDKSGLPSDRFSAERTGGSVSTLTIQRTQQEDSAVYLCASSSRTVSYGYTFGSGTRLTVV.

V is TRBV3-1 (or the pseudogene TRBV3-2) and J is TRBJ2-5, with D possibly TRBD1 on 6 matching bases. V shed 4 bases and J shed 2 bases, with 17 bases lying between them. The CDR3 covers 16 residues. Germline lookup yields CDR1 LGHDT and CDR2 YNNKEL (reference sequence). The CDR3 is CASSLGTGTQQETQYF. As DNA, the CDR3 is TGTGCCAGCAGCCTCGGTACCGGGACACAACAAGAGACCCAGTACTTC.